This T cell receptor (beta chain) was captured by sequencing in a study of metastatic and nonmetastatic thyroid tumors. Study details: Repertoire comparison spanned blood and tumor or nodule tissue of malignant and benign thyroid patients. Study-level results: Versus benign nodules, malignant thyroid tumors reportedly had significantly higher TCR beta diversity, in blood and tumor.

This clone was counted many times. The antigen is not known. In the study's own analysis: Between-group CDR3 differences, defined by clinicopathological status, yielded a distant-metastasis classifier for papillary thyroid cancer. TCRdb reanalyzed the PCR reads via MiXCR. The V and J calls and clone size come from TCRdb's table, not from the authors' own analysis. The sample holds 25,000 to 35,000 clones, roughly 30% seen once. Among the patients, none had received any treatment before thyroid surgery. V was clipped by 5 bases and J by 10 bases, with 12 bases between them. Germline lookup yields CDR1 SGHNT and CDR2 YENEEA. The CDR3 totals 12 residues.

Sequencing was performed on blood. The sequence came from a female donor with papillary thyroid cancer or a benign thyroid nodule (not recorded which). Some clones in this sample may be carry-over from other donors' samples. The chain combines TRBV11-3 with TRBJ2-1, with unresolved D. The CDR3 loop is CASSLEIGEQFF. In DNA, the CDR3 is TGTGCCAGCAGCCTCGAGATCGGGGAGCAGTTCTTC.